One sample yielded the 31 T cell receptor beta chains listed below, sequenced in a study of cytomegalovirus exposure and HLA in healthy donors. The primer mix had 60 Vbeta and 13 Jbeta primers. Clones were sequenced by immunoSEQ multiplex PCR, and TCRdb holds only the in-frame ones, with some missing. The data show some 240,000 clones, nearly 95% seen once. The sequenced sample consisted of PBMCs. These receptor sequences come from a girl under 10 years old in good health and CMV-seronegative.

The V and J genes are TRBV7-9 and TRBJ2-3; 13 nucleotides agree with TRBD2. After removal of 2 bases from V and 6 bases from J, the junction contained 2 bases not matched to a gene. Germline V CDR1 and CDR2: SEHNR, FQNEAQ (reference sequence). The CDR3 totals 15 residues. The CDR3 bases are TGTGCCAGCAGCTTAACTAGCGGGAGGGTCGATACGCAGTATTTT. This codes for CASSLTSGRVDTQYF.

This sequence joins TRBV10-2 and TRBJ2-3; 10 bases agree with TRBD2. Trimming took 6 bases from V and 1 from J; bases not matched to a gene: 4. The CDR3 contains 15 residues. Germline V lookup: CDR1 WSHSY, CDR2 SAAADI. CDR3 sequence reads: CASRPSGGRTDTQYF. The CDR3 coding sequence is TGCGCCAGCAGGCCTAGCGGGGGTCGCACAGATACGCAGTATTTT.

The chain uses TRBV6-5 and TRBJ2-7; weak D call: TRBD1 (5 bases). Germline loops: CDR1 MNHEY, CDR2 SVGAGI. The ends were cut back, 10 bases at V and 4 bases at J, with 17 bases in the middle. This CDR3 is built from 13 residues. CDR3 sequence reads: CATGHGAAYEQYF. CDR3 in DNA: TGTGCCACCGGGCATGGGGCCGCTTACGAGCAGTACTTC.

This sequence joins TRBV5-4 and TRBJ2-2; tentative D call: TRBD2 (6 bases). V dropped 5 bases and J dropped 1 base, with 18 bases sitting between them. CDR3 size: 17 residues. Per germline, CDR1 SGHNT and CDR2 YYREEE (reference sequence). The CDR3 loop is CASSNPIDSGNTGELFF. For the CDR3, the DNA is TGTGCCAGCAGTAACCCGATCGATAGCGGGAACACCGGGGAGCTGTTTTTT.

This chain links TRBV25-1 with TRBJ1-2; TRBD1 matches 8 bases. After removal of 6 bases from V and 0 bases from J, the junction contained 0 bases not matched to a gene. The V gene's germline CDR1 is MGHDK and CDR2 SYGVNS. The CDR3 has 13 residues. This CDR3 reads CASRDRANYGYTF. The CDR3 DNA is TGTGCCAGCAGGGACAGGGCTAACTATGGCTACACCTTC.

V and J are TRBV7-8 and TRBJ2-1; TRBD2 agrees at 7 bases. Per germline, CDR1 SGHVS and CDR2 FQNEAQ. This CDR3 has 13 amino acids. V lost 0 bases and J lost 7; bases outside the gene matches: 0. CDR3 loop: CASSLARGNEQFF. The CDR3 DNA reads as TGTGCCAGCAGCTTAGCGCGGGGGAATGAGCAGTTCTTC.

This clone showed up just once. The chain links TRBV4-1 to TRBJ2-1; TRBD2 matches at 11 bases. This CDR3 comprises 17 residues. Germline V gene lookup returns CDR1 MGHRA and CDR2 YSYEKL. V lost 0 bases, J lost 10 bases, and 11 bases stayed unmatched. This CDR3 is CASSQESGSGGAVEQFF. The CDR3 region has the DNA TGCGCCAGCAGCCAAGAGTCGGGTAGCGGGGGGGCCGTGGAGCAGTTCTTC.

This chain joins TRBV12-5 and TRBJ2-2; 10 bases map to TRBD2. Germline V CDR1 and CDR2: LGHNT, FRNRAP. The CDR3 loop spans 18 amino acids. J lost 8 bases, V lost 7 bases, and 19 bases had no gene match. CDR3 sequence reads: CASDGDRALAGVAGELFF. The CDR3 DNA is TGTGCTAGTGATGGTGACAGGGCGCTAGCGGGAGTGGCGGGGGAGCTGTTTTTT.

The rearrangement joins TRBV4-2 to TRBJ2-1; perhaps TRBD1 as D (5 bases). V lost 0 bases, J lost 0 bases, and 12 bases lay in between. From germline, CDR1 is LGHNA and CDR2 YNFKEQ. The CDR3 is 17 residues long. This CDR3 is CASSQEGRGSSYNEQFF. The CDR3 DNA reads TGTGCCAGCAGCCAAGAAGGTAGGGGCAGCTCCTACAATGAGCAGTTCTTC.

This rearrangement joins TRBV7-8 to TRBJ1-1; perhaps TRBD1 as D (5 bases). This CDR3 has 14 amino acids. Trimming left V 4 bases short and J 1 base short, with 10 bases between. Germline loops: CDR1 SGHVS, CDR2 FQNEAQ. The CDR3 reads CASSSSQGNTEAFF. CDR3 coding DNA: TGTGCCAGCAGCTCCAGTCAGGGGAACACTGAAGCTTTCTTT.

V gene TRBV5-5 combines with J gene TRBJ1-2, with unresolved D. This CDR3 is built from 12 residues. Germline V gene data show CDR1 as SGHKS and CDR2 as YYEKEE (reference sequence). Trimming removed 1 base at V and 10 bases at J, with 11 bases between. CDR3 protein: CASSLLSGDYTF. The CDR3 nucleotides read TGTGCCAGCAGCTTGTTGTCGGGAGACTACACCTTC.

The V gene is TRBV9, the J gene TRBJ2-1; TRBD2 agrees at 10 bases. The germline CDR1 and CDR2 sequences are SGDLS and YYNGEE. Trimming removed 4 bases from V and 7 bases from J; junction bases left unmatched: 8. The CDR3 contains 15 residues. CDR3 in amino acids: CASSRLAGVMNEQFF. The CDR3 DNA follows: TGTGCCAGCAGCCGGCTAGCGGGAGTCATGAATGAGCAGTTCTTC.

The rearrangement uses TRBV7-6 and TRBJ2-7, with D possibly TRBD1 on 5 matching bases. V was clipped by 1 base and J by 6 bases, with 10 bases between them. Germline V gene sequence: CDR1 SGHVS, CDR2 FNYEAQ. This CDR3 contains 13 residues. The CDR3 is CASSLGGSSEQYF. For the CDR3, the DNA is TGTGCCAGCAGCTTAGGGGGCAGTTCCGAGCAGTACTTC. The whole variable domain, remainder taken from reference TRBV7-6 and TRBJ2-7, is GAGVSQSPRYKVTKRGQDVALRCDPISGHVSLYWYRQALGQGPEFLTYFNYEAQQDKSGLPNDRFSAERPEGSISTLTIQRTEQRDSAMYRCASSLGGSSEQYFGPGTRLTVT.

V gene TRBV29-1 combines with J gene TRBJ2-5; 13 nucleotides agree with TRBD2. CDR3 size: 14 residues. The junction had 11 bases not matched to a gene; V was cut back by 5 bases and J by 11 bases. From germline, CDR1 is SQVTM and CDR2 ANQGSEA. The CDR3 loop is CSVSRTSGGEEQYF. CDR3 coding DNA: TGCAGCGTTTCAAGGACTAGCGGGGGTGAAGAGCAGTACTTC.

This chain joins TRBV6-1 and TRBJ1-6, with D perhaps matching TRBD1 (5 bases). The CDR3 runs to 19 residues. Trimming pared 1 base from V and 2 bases from J, leaving 18 bases between. Germline CDR1 and CDR2: MNHNS and SASEGT. The chain's CDR3 is CASSEVVSGGGTYNSPLHF. In nucleotides, the CDR3 is TGTGCCAGCAGTGAAGTAGTGTCAGGCGGGGGAACCTATAATTCACCCCTCCACTTT.

The gene calls are TRBV6-6 and TRBJ2-5; D possibly corresponds to TRBD2 (6 bases). Trimming pared 2 bases from V and 3 bases from J, leaving 13 bases between. Germline CDR1 MNHNY, CDR2 SVGAGI (reference sequence). The CDR3 has 15 amino acids. CDR3 in DNA: TGTGCCAGCAGTTACGGTCCGGGAGTGGAAGAGACCCAGTACTTC. It yields the protein CASSYGPGVEETQYF.

This clone was detected only once. The chain employs TRBV29-1 and TRBJ2-1; the match to TRBD2 covers 7 bases. CDR3 length equals 14 residues. Germline V gene sequence: CDR1 SQVTM, CDR2 ANQGSEA. The V gene end was trimmed by 7 bases and the J gene end by 6 bases; junction bases not matched to a gene: 12. The CDR3 spells CSATGTTRLNEQFF. The CDR3 nucleotides are TGCAGCGCAACCGGGACTACACGGCTCAATGAGCAGTTCTTC.

V and J are TRBV11-2 and TRBJ2-6; D is possibly TRBD1 (6 bases). This CDR3 has 13 residues. V shed 5 bases and J shed 14 bases, with 16 bases lying between them. Germline CDR1 is SGHAT and CDR2 is FQNNGV. CDR3 amino acids: CASSDLTGPLLTF. CDR3 DNA sequence: TGTGCCAGCAGCGACCTCACAGGGCCCCTCCTGACTTTC.

The chain is built from TRBV19 and TRBJ2-1; 7 positions match TRBD2. Germline-derived CDR1 and CDR2 are LNHDA and SQIVND (reference sequence). There are 16 residues in the CDR3. V gave up 5 bases and J gave up 2 bases; unmatched junction bases: 9. Written as DNA, the CDR3 is TGTGCCAGTAGTCATCCGGGGGGTAGCACCTACAATGAGCAGTTCTTC. Amino acid sequence: CASSHPGGSTYNEQFF.

The chain is built from TRBV5-1 and TRBJ2-5, with 8 positions matching TRBD1. The germline V gene has CDR1 SGHRS and CDR2 YFSETQ. J was trimmed by 4 bases and V by 4 bases; bases with no gene match: 3. The CDR3 contains 13 residues. CDR3 loop: CASSQGAGETQYF. CDR3 DNA: TGCGCCAGCAGCCAGGGGGCGGGAGAGACCCAGTACTTC.

This sequence joins TRBV9 and TRBJ1-1; 7 bases match TRBD1. The germline gives CDR1 SGDLS, CDR2 YYNGEE. This CDR3 is built from 15 residues. V lost 3 bases and J lost 4; bases outside the gene matches: 9. CDR3 coding DNA: TGTGCCAGCAGCGCCCCACCCACAGGGGTCACTGAAGCTTTCTTT. This sequence encodes CASSAPPTGVTEAFF.

V is TRBV10-2 and J is TRBJ1-3; 7 bases match TRBD1. The V gene end was trimmed by 5 bases and the J gene end by 9 bases; junction bases not matched to a gene: 10. In germline, CDR1 is WSHSY, CDR2 SAAADI. The CDR3 is 14 residues long. As DNA, the CDR3 is TGCGCCAGCAGTTCGACAGGCCCAGGGGGCACCATATATTTT. This sequence encodes CASSSTGPGGTIYF.

The gene calls are TRBV6-1 and TRBJ2-5; the match to TRBD2 covers 8 bases. Germline V lookup: CDR1 MNHNS, CDR2 SASEGT. J gave up 4 bases and V 7 bases, and 2 bases lay outside the gene matches. The CDR3 is 12 amino acids. The CDR3 spells CASTGGVETQYF. The CDR3 DNA reads as TGTGCCAGCACCGGGGGGGTAGAGACCCAGTACTTC.

The gene calls are TRBV11-3 and TRBJ2-1; the match to TRBD2 covers 10 bases. Trimming cost V 5 bases and J 4 bases; bases outside gene matches: 8. The germline CDR1 and CDR2 sequences are SGHNT and YENEEA. The length of the CDR3 is 16 residues. CDR3 DNA: TGTGCCAGCAGCCCCGGGACTAGCGCGAGTTACAATGAGCAGTTCTTC. This codes for CASSPGTSASYNEQFF.

The rearrangement uses TRBV12-2 and TRBJ2-1; the table names TRBD2, a call not compared with the DNA. TRBV12-2 is labeled a pseudogene. This CDR3 is 16 amino acids long. The CDR3 coding sequence is TGTGCCCTAGCCCCCGGACTAGCGGGGTTCTACAATGAGCAGTTCTTC. It codes for CALAPGLAGFYNEQFF.

The chain combines TRBV4-1 with TRBJ2-5, with TRBD2 matching over 7 bases. Germline CDR1 reads MGHRA; CDR2 reads YSYEKL. After removal of 1 base from V and 4 bases from J, the junction contained 9 bases not matched to a gene. The CDR3 is made up of 16 amino acids. CDR3 sequence: CASSQVLSSGTETQYF. CDR3 bases: TGCGCCAGCAGCCAAGTACTATCCAGCGGGACAGAGACCCAGTACTTC.

The V and J genes are TRBV7-9 and TRBJ1-5, with D unclear. Germline assignment: CDR1 SEHNR and CDR2 FQNEAQ (reference sequence). The CDR3 is 12 residues long. V lost 4 bases and J 5 bases, leaving 6 bases between the germline ends. CDR3 sequence (DNA): TGTGCCAGCAGCTGGGGAGATCAGCCCCAGCATTTT. Residues: CASSWGDQPQHF.

The chain is built from TRBV9 and TRBJ1-1; weak D call: TRBD1 (6 bases). Germline CDR1 is SGDLS and CDR2 is YYNGEE. Deletions cut 4 bases from V and 8 bases from J, with 15 bases between. The CDR3 length is 13 residues. Here the CDR3 DNA reads TGTGCCAGCAGCCAAGGAGGTGGGGGCGAAGCTTTCTTT. Its protein is CASSQGGGGEAFF.

The count of this clone is one. The chain carries TRBV21-1 and TRBJ1-1; the table's D call, TRBD1, has no DNA check behind it. TRBV21-1 is a pseudogene segment. CDR3 length equals 13 residues. DNA of the CDR3: TGTGCCAGCAGCAAATTAAGGGGCACTGAAGCTTTCTTT. Translated, it gives CASSKLRGTEAFF.

This chain uses TRBV27 with TRBJ2-6, with D possibly matching TRBD1 (5 bases). V lost 5 bases and J 0 bases, leaving 8 bases between the germline ends. In germline, CDR1 is MNHEY, CDR2 SMNVEV (reference sequence). The CDR3 sequence is 15 residues long. The DNA of the CDR3 is TGTGCCAGCAGTCCCCAGGGCTCTGGGGCCAACGTCCTGACTTTC. Protein: CASSPQGSGANVLTF.

Remarks on this clone: The same CDR3 also results from other DNA sequences found in this sample. The V call is TRBV4-1, the J call TRBJ1-1; D is uncertain. V dropped 1 base and J dropped 5 bases, with 8 bases sitting between them. Germline CDR1 and CDR2: MGHRA and YSYEKL. The CDR3 runs to 13 residues. In DNA, the CDR3 is TGCGCCAGCAGCCAAGTCCCGGGGACTGAAGCTTTCTTT. Protein product: CASSQVPGTEAFF.